This TCR beta chain was found in a study of siplizumab effects on memory and regulatory T cells. The CDR3 sequence is 14 residues long. The V gene's germline CDR1 is SGHAT and CDR2 FQNNGV. V lost 3 bases and J lost 0, with 6 bases in between. In this sample, this clone turned up once. Libraries were prepared by immunoSEQ multiplex PCR; TCRdb keeps only in-frame clonotypes and omits some of them. The profile covers 60,000 to 65,000 clones, with less than 80% appearing a single time and approximately 0.4% taken by the ten largest. The receptor comes from a human donor in good health. Sequenced: memory CD4+ T cells sorted from blood. The chain has TRBV11-2 and TRBJ2-1; no definite D call. The CDR3 bases are TGTGCCAGCAGCTTTTTACGCTCCTACAATGAGCAGTTCTTC. Protein: CASSFLRSYNEQFF.